The 32 T cell receptor beta chains in this list originate from one sample, sequenced in a study of cytomegalovirus exposure and HLA in healthy donors (TCRdb year 2017). The library was produced with the immunoSEQ multiplex PCR assay. The multiplex PCR relied on a mix of 60 forward primers for TCR Vbeta segments and 13 reverse primers for TCR Jbeta segments. Here the immuneACCESS table is served through TCRdb, limited to in-frame sequences with V and J called. Missing clones are a known gap in these copies; in checked studies unresolved V genes cover under half, and the rest lacks a known reason. The sample records roughly 200,000 clones, about 86% of which are singletons. The ten largest clones capture more than 0.25% of the sample. Sequencing was done on a sample of PBMCs. These receptors all come from a woman in her twenties or thirties in good health and CMV-seronegative.

The genes are TRBV4-1 and TRBJ2-1; tentative D call: TRBD1 (6 bases). Trimming shortened V by 4 bases and J by 5 bases, and 18 bases separated the two germline ends. CDR1 and CDR2 (germline): MGHRA, YSYEKL. The length of the CDR3 is 16 residues. In DNA, the CDR3 is TGCGCCAGCAGCCGGATCCAAAACAGGGTAGACAATGAGCAGTTCTTC. This encodes CASSRIQNRVDNEQFF.

The CDR3 region is CASSQDFWGLVIGYTF. CDR3 nucleotides: TGCGCCAGCAGCCAAGATTTTTGGGGACTGGTTATCGGCTACACCTTC. The V and J genes are TRBV4-1 and TRBJ1-2; the D gene is possibly TRBD1 (5 bases). CDR3 size: 16 residues. V was trimmed by 0 bases and J by 8 bases, leaving 19 bases between them. CDR1 is MGHRA, CDR2 YSYEKL, per germline.

The chain employs TRBV9 and TRBJ2-6; 9 nucleotides match TRBD1. CDR3 length: 18 residues. The V gene end was trimmed by 0 bases and the J gene end by 2 bases; junction bases not matched to a gene: 6. Germline CDR1 reads SGDLS; CDR2 reads YYNGEE. As DNA, the CDR3 is TGTGCCAGCAGCGTAGCGGGACAGGGCCGTCCTGGGGCCAACGTCCTGACTTTC. Residues: CASSVAGQGRPGANVLTF.

The chain couples TRBV6-5 to TRBJ2-7; 10 bases match TRBD1. The CDR3 is made up of 15 amino acids. The ends lost 0 bases at V and 7 bases at J; junction bases unmatched: 6. Germline loops: CDR1 MNHEY, CDR2 SVGAGI. The CDR3 reads CASSYSRQGAREQYF. In nucleotides, the CDR3 is TGTGCCAGCAGTTACTCGAGACAGGGGGCTCGGGAGCAGTACTTC.

The chain links TRBV28 to TRBJ2-4; 11 bases agree with TRBD1. Germline-derived CDR1 and CDR2 are MDHEN and SYDVKM. Trimming cost V 8 bases and J 7 bases; bases outside gene matches: 4. The CDR3 is 13 amino acids. The chain's CDR3 is CASGGQGANIQYF. For the CDR3, the DNA is TGTGCCAGCGGCGGACAGGGGGCGAACATTCAGTACTTC.

This clone was detected only a few times. The chain couples TRBV5-1 to TRBJ2-7; possible D gene TRBD2, 5 bases. Germline loops: CDR1 SGHRS, CDR2 YFSETQ. This CDR3 comprises 13 residues. V lost 4 bases, J lost 7 bases, and 15 bases lay in between. CDR3 residues: CASSPRYPGEQYF. The CDR3 DNA reads as TGCGCCAGCAGCCCCCGATACCCGGGGGAGCAGTACTTC.

This chain uses TRBV14 with TRBJ2-1, with TRBD2 matching over 15 bases. The germline V gene has CDR1 SGHDN and CDR2 FVKESK. V trimming: 1 base; J trimming: 10 bases; junction bases outside the gene matches: 11. This CDR3 comprises 18 residues. CDR3 region: CASSQAYRTSGRDGEQFF. DNA for the CDR3: TGTGCCAGCAGCCAAGCGTATCGGACTAGCGGGAGGGATGGAGAGCAGTTCTTC.

The chain combines TRBV28 with TRBJ2-3; TRBD2 aligns across 8 bases. This CDR3 region has 17 residues. Germline V lookup: CDR1 MDHEN, CDR2 SYDVKM. The J segment lost 5 bases and the V segment lost 5 bases, leaving 15 bases of the junction unmatched. CDR3 DNA: TGTGCCAGCAGTCGACCGCAACCGGGAGCGGGAGTAGATACGCAGTATTTT. Amino acids: CASSRPQPGAGVDTQYF.

The chain combines TRBV27 with TRBJ2-7, with 11 bases lining up with TRBD2. Germline CDR1 reads MNHEY; CDR2 reads SMNVEV (reference sequence). This CDR3 contains 15 residues. Losses at the gene ends were 3 bases for V and 5 bases for J; bases not matched to a gene: 6. CDR3 amino acids: CASSFSGRARHEQYF. The CDR3 coding sequence is TGTGCCAGCAGTTTTAGCGGGAGGGCCAGGCACGAGCAGTACTTC.

The rearrangement joins TRBV6-5 to TRBJ1-2, with D possibly TRBD1 on 6 matching bases. Trimming removed 0 bases at V and 4 bases at J, with 12 bases between. The germline CDR1 and CDR2 sequences are MNHEY and SVGAGI. This CDR3 has 15 amino acids. CDR3 nucleotides: TGTGCCAGCAGTTACTCGGTGCAGGGGACCTATGGCTACACCTTC. It codes for CASSYSVQGTYGYTF.

This sequence joins TRBV11-2 and TRBJ1-2, with 9 bases that match TRBD1. The CDR3 is 16 residues long. V was clipped by 4 bases and J by 3 bases; unmatched bases: 9. The germline CDR1 and CDR2 sequences are SGHAT and FQNNGV. This CDR3 is CASSSLPTGGDYGYTF. As DNA, the CDR3 is TGTGCCAGCAGCTCCCTTCCCACAGGGGGCGACTATGGCTACACCTTC. Supplemented by reference TRBV11-2 and TRBJ1-2, the full variable domain reads EAGVAQSPRYKIIEKRQSVAFWCNPISGHATLYWYQQILGQGPKLLIQFQNNGVVDDSQLPKDRFSAERLKGVDSTLKIQPAKLEDSAVYLCASSSLPTGGDYGYTFGSGTRLTVV.

The V gene is TRBV6-1, the J gene TRBJ2-1; 12 bases map to TRBD2. Trimming cost V 6 bases and J 10 bases; bases outside gene matches: 10. Germline loops: CDR1 MNHNS, CDR2 SASEGT. The CDR3 is 15 amino acids. The CDR3 spells CASRDLAGGPQEQFF. The CDR3 DNA reads TGTGCCAGCAGGGACCTAGCGGGAGGGCCCCAGGAGCAGTTCTTC.

The chain is built from TRBV15 and TRBJ1-4; unclear D gene. Germline CDR1 is LNHNV and CDR2 is YYDKDF (reference sequence). V lost 1 base and J lost 5, with 11 bases in between. The CDR3 runs to 15 residues. The CDR3 here is CATSRALTGNEKLFF. DNA for the CDR3: TGTGCCACCAGCAGAGCCCTGACCGGGAATGAAAAACTGTTTTTT.

The chain combines TRBV6-5 with TRBJ2-7, with 12 bases fitting TRBD1. Germline CDR1 and CDR2: MNHEY and SVGAGI. Germline trimming cut 4 bases from V and 3 bases from J; bases unmatched to any gene: 7. This CDR3 is 16 amino acids long. The CDR3 DNA sequence: TGTGCCAGCAGTTCCCTTGGGACAGGGGGCAACTACGAGCAGTACTTC. Protein sequence: CASSSLGTGGNYEQYF.

A remark on this clone: Other DNA variants within this sample encode the same CDR3. This CDR3 reads CASSLSGQETQYF. CDR3 coding DNA: TGCGCCAGCAGCCTCTCAGGACAAGAGACCCAGTACTTC. The chain joins TRBV5-1 to TRBJ2-5; no clear D gene. This CDR3 is built from 13 residues. The germline V and J ends were trimmed by 4 bases and 2 bases, with 9 bases remaining between them. Germline-derived CDR1 and CDR2 are SGHRS and YFSETQ. Filled out from reference TRBV5-1 and TRBJ2-5, the complete variable domain reads KAGVTQTPRYLIKTRGQQVTLSCSPISGHRSVSWYQQTPGQGLQFLFEYFSETQRNKGNFPGRFSGRQFSNSRSEMNVSTLELGDSALYLCASSLSGQETQYFGPGTRLLVL.

This chain links TRBV28 with TRBJ2-7; TRBD2 matches 8 bases. The length of the CDR3 is 16 residues. In germline, CDR1 is MDHEN, CDR2 SYDVKM. J gave up 0 bases and V 1 base, and 5 bases lay outside the gene matches. The CDR3 DNA sequence: TGTGCCAGCAGTTTATTACCCAGCGGGAGCTCCTACGAGCAGTACTTC. It yields the protein CASSLLPSGSSYEQYF.

The chain recombines TRBV11-2 with TRBJ2-3; 9 bases agree with TRBD2. Germline CDR1 is SGHAT and CDR2 is FQNNGV. V trimming: 1 base; J trimming: 8 bases; junction bases outside the gene matches: 10. This CDR3 is 16 amino acids long. CDR3 protein: CASSLVGREGQVTQYF. The CDR3 coding sequence is TGTGCCAGCAGCTTAGTAGGGCGGGAGGGCCAGGTTACGCAGTATTTT.

The rearrangement joins TRBV11-1 to TRBJ2-4; 8 bases map to TRBD1. The CDR3 runs 17 residues. Germline V CDR1 and CDR2: SGHAT, FQDESV (reference sequence). Unmatched junction bases numbered 12, after V lost 2 bases and J lost 6 bases. CDR3: CASSLNGQGATGNIQYF. The DNA of the CDR3 is TGTGCCAGCAGCTTAAACGGGCAGGGGGCGACTGGAAACATTCAGTACTTC.

As for this clone: The same CDR3 arises from other DNA sequences in this sample as well. The chain links TRBV9 to TRBJ2-1, with a possible D match to TRBD2 (7 bases). The germline V gene has CDR1 SGDLS and CDR2 YYNGEE. CDR3 length: 15 residues. The V end lost 2 bases, the J end lost 0 bases, and 9 bases lay between the germline ends. CDR3 nucleotide sequence: TGTGCCAGCAGCGTGGGAGGGGGCTCCTACAATGAGCAGTTCTTC. Its protein product is CASSVGGGSYNEQFF.

V usage is TRBV4-2 and J usage is TRBJ1-2, with D possibly matching TRBD1 (6 bases). V lost 2 bases, J lost 1 base, and 11 bases lay in between. Looked up from germline, CDR1 is LGHNA and CDR2 is YNFKEQ. There are 15 residues in the CDR3. The CDR3 bases are TGTGCCAGCAGCCAAACAGGGCCTCTTAACTATGGCTACACCTTC. Translation gives CASSQTGPLNYGYTF.

This clone occurred a few times. The chain carries TRBV11-2 and TRBJ2-7, with 7 nucleotides matching TRBD1. CDR1 and CDR2 (germline): SGHAT, FQNNGV. Trimming cost V 5 bases and J 4 bases; bases outside gene matches: 8. The CDR3 extends over 14 amino acids. The CDR3, as DNA: TGTGCCAGCAGCATAAGGGGACAGATTTACGAGCAGTACTTC. Its protein is CASSIRGQIYEQYF.

The rearrangement links TRBV7-3 to TRBJ2-1; TRBD2 matches at 11 bases. Germline CDR1 and CDR2: SGHTA and FQGTGA. The CDR3 runs 15 residues. The ends lost 4 bases at V and 4 bases at J; junction bases unmatched: 3. CDR3 in amino acids: CASSSGTSGYNEQFF. CDR3 in DNA: TGTGCCAGCAGCTCCGGGACTAGCGGATACAATGAGCAGTTCTTC.

This clone was seen a handful of times. The chain links TRBV11-2 to TRBJ2-4, with a possible D match to TRBD2 (5 bases). The CDR3 has 17 residues. Trimming took 1 base from V and 3 from J, leaving 16 bases between them. Per germline, CDR1 SGHAT and CDR2 FQNNGV. The CDR3 here is CASSLGLGEWGKNIQYF. The CDR3 DNA follows: TGTGCCAGCAGCTTAGGACTGGGAGAGTGGGGCAAAAACATTCAGTACTTC.

The chain couples TRBV6-6 to TRBJ2-2; 8 bases match TRBD2. With V trimmed by 7 bases and J by 0 bases, 4 bases remained unmatched. This CDR3 has 15 residues. The V gene's germline CDR1 is MNHNY and CDR2 SVGAGI (reference sequence). The CDR3 DNA reads TGTGCCAGCACCCGGGAGGGGACGAACACCGGGGAGCTGTTTTTT. Protein product: CASTREGTNTGELFF.

The gene calls are TRBV7-9 and TRBJ2-7; perhaps TRBD1 as D (6 bases). From germline, CDR1 is SEHNR and CDR2 FQNEAQ (reference sequence). The CDR3 spans 14 residues. Trimming cost V 4 bases and J 5 bases, with 15 bases left between them. The CDR3 protein is CASSSDRWRHEQYF. CDR3 in DNA: TGTGCCAGCAGCTCCGACAGGTGGCGGCACGAGCAGTACTTC.

The chain employs TRBV5-1 and TRBJ1-6; D might be TRBD1 (6 bases). Germline V lookup: CDR1 SGHRS, CDR2 YFSETQ. CDR3 length equals 15 residues. Trimming cost V 3 bases and J 8 bases, with 15 bases left between them. Here the CDR3 DNA reads TGCGCCAGCAGCTGGGACACCAACCGAGATTCACCCCTCCACTTT. This translates into CASSWDTNRDSPLHF.

The rearrangement joins TRBV9 to TRBJ2-7; 7 nucleotides line up with TRBD2. This CDR3 region has 14 residues. The V gene's germline CDR1 is SGDLS and CDR2 YYNGEE. Trimming took 1 base from V and 6 from J; bases not matched to a gene: 7. The CDR3 protein is CASSVRGWGGEQYF. The CDR3 DNA reads TGTGCCAGCAGCGTACGTGGGTGGGGGGGCGAGCAGTACTTC.

The chain links TRBV11-2 to TRBJ2-5, with D hard to call. V was clipped by 3 bases and J by 5 bases, with 13 bases between them. This CDR3 is built from 14 residues. Per germline, CDR1 SGHAT and CDR2 FQNNGV. CDR3 DNA sequence: TGTGCCAGCAGCTTTGCGATTAAAGTGGAGACCCAGTACTTC. Its protein product is CASSFAIKVETQYF. The whole variable domain, filled in from reference TRBV11-2 and TRBJ2-5, reads EAGVAQSPRYKIIEKRQSVAFWCNPISGHATLYWYQQILGQGPKLLIQFQNNGVVDDSQLPKDRFSAERLKGVDSTLKIQPAKLEDSAVYLCASSFAIKVETQYFGPGTRLLVL.

This chain joins TRBV5-1 and TRBJ1-4; 8 nucleotides line up with TRBD1. Trimming removed 4 bases from V and 7 bases from J; junction bases left unmatched: 9. This CDR3 is built from 15 residues. CDR1 and CDR2 (germline): SGHRS, YFSETQ. The CDR3 sequence: CASSRSGGRGEKLFF. In nucleotides, the CDR3 is TGCGCCAGCAGCAGGTCAGGGGGCAGGGGTGAAAAACTGTTTTTT. Full variable domain (outside the CDR3, taken from reference TRBV5-1 and TRBJ1-4): KAGVTQTPRYLIKTRGQQVTLSCSPISGHRSVSWYQQTPGQGLQFLFEYFSETQRNKGNFPGRFSGRQFSNSRSEMNVSTLELGDSALYLCASSRSGGRGEKLFFGSGTQLSVL.

The chain couples TRBV5-1 to TRBJ2-3; D possibly corresponds to TRBD2 (6 bases). This CDR3 has 14 amino acids. Germline loops: CDR1 SGHRS, CDR2 YFSETQ. Trimming pared 0 bases from V and 2 bases from J, leaving 7 bases between. This CDR3 is CASSLAGDTDTQYF. The CDR3 DNA reads as TGCGCCAGCAGCTTGGCGGGGGACACAGATACGCAGTATTTT. Combining the CDR3 with reference TRBV5-1 and TRBJ2-3 gives the whole variable domain KAGVTQTPRYLIKTRGQQVTLSCSPISGHRSVSWYQQTPGQGLQFLFEYFSETQRNKGNFPGRFSGRQFSNSRSEMNVSTLELGDSALYLCASSLAGDTDTQYFGPGTRLTVL.

This clone appeared once. V and J are TRBV14 and TRBJ1-2; 7 bases match TRBD1. This CDR3 has 13 amino acids. Germline CDR1 SGHDN, CDR2 FVKESK. The junction had 5 bases not matched to a gene; V was cut back by 0 bases and J by 10 bases. The CDR3 region is CASSQDFRGDYTF. CDR3 nucleotides: TGTGCCAGCAGCCAAGATTTCAGGGGGGACTACACCTTC.

The chain has TRBV27 and TRBJ2-2, with a tentative D call TRBD1 (6 bases). This CDR3 is 16 amino acids long. Germline loops: CDR1 MNHEY, CDR2 SMNVEV (reference sequence). Trimming left V 5 bases short and J 3 bases short, with 16 bases between. The CDR3 reads CASSPGVGRDTGELFF. DNA of the CDR3: TGTGCCAGCAGTCCAGGGGTCGGCAGGGACACCGGGGAGCTGTTTTTT.